The T cell receptor beta chain described here comes from a study of siplizumab effects on memory and regulatory T cells. Overall study results and limits: Roughly 75-96% of proliferating clones (CD4+ or CD8+) could not be assigned a naive or memory phenotype. Apparently key alloresponse contributors, naive T cells also seemed more diverse than memory cells.

Remarks on this clone: What it binds is unknown.

This table comes from immunoSEQ multiplex PCR, and its TCRdb copy is limited to in-frame clones, with some not included. The data show 100,000 or so clones, approximately 94% seen once. V was trimmed by 3 bases and J by 11 bases, leaving 20 bases between them. This CDR3 is 15 amino acids long. In germline, CDR1 is MNHNS, CDR2 SASEGT. The gene calls are TRBV6-1 and TRBJ1-5; a weak D match, TRBD1 (6 bases). Material for sequencing was Tregs sorted from blood. The TCR was taken from a human donor in good health. CDR3 sequence (DNA): TGTGCCAGCAGTGAGCGAGGGGGAGGTATAGCTGCCCAGCATTTT. Its protein product is CASSERGGGIAAQHF.